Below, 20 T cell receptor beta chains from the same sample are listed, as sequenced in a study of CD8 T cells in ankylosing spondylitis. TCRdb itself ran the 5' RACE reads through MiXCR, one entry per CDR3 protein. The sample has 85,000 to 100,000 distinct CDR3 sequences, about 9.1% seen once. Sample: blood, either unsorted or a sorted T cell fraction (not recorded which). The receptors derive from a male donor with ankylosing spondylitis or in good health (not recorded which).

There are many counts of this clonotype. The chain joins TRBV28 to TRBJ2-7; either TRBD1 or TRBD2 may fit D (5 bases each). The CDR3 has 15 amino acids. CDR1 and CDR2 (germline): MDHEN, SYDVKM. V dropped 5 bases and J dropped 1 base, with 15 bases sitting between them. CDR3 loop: CASSVPGRISYEQYF. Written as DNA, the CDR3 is TGTGCCAGCAGTGTACCGGGACGGATTTCCTACGAGCAGTACTTC.

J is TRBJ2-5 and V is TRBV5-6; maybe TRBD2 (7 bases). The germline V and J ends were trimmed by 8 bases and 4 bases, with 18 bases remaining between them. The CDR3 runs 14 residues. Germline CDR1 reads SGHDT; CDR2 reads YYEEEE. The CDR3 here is CASNSGGAGETQYF. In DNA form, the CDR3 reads TGTGCCAGTAACTCTGGGGGGGCAGGAGAGACCCAGTACTTC.

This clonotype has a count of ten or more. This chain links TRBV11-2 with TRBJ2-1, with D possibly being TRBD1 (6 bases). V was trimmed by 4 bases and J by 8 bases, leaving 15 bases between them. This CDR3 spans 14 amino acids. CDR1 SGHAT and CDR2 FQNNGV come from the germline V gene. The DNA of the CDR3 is TGTGCCAGCAGCTCTCGACAGGCTCGGGATGAGCAGTTCTTC. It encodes CASSSRQARDEQFF.

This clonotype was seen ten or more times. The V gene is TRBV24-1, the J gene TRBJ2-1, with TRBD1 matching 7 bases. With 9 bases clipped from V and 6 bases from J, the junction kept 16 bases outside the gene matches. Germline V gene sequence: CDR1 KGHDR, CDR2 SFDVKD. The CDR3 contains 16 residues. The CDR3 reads CATSPGAGAGGNEQFF. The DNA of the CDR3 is TGTGCCACCTCCCCCGGGGCTGGGGCAGGGGGCAATGAGCAGTTCTTC.

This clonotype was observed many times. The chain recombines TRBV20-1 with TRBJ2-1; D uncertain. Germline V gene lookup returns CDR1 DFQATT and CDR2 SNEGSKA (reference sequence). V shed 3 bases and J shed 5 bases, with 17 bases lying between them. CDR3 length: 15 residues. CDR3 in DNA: TGCAGTGCTAGCACTGGGCAGGAGACCCACAATGAGCAGTTCTTC. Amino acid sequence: CSASTGQETHNEQFF.

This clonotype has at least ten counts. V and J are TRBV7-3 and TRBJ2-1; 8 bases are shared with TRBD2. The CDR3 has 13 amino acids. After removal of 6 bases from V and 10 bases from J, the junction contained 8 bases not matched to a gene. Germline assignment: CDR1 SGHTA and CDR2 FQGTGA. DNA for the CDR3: TGTGCCAGCAGTTTTAGCGGGGAGGGCGAGCAGTTCTTC. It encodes CASSFSGEGEQFF. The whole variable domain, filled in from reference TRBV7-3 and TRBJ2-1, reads GAGVSQTPSNKVTEKGKYVELRCDPISGHTALYWYRQSLGQGPEFLIYFQGTGAADDSGLPNDRFFAVRPEGSVSTLKIQRTERGDSAVYLCASSFSGEGEQFFGPGTRLTVL.

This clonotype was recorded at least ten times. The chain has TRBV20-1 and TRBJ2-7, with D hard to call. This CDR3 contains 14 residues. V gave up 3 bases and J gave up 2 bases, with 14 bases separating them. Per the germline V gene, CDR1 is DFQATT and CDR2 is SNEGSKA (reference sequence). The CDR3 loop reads CSASDHLGTYEQYF. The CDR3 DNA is TGCAGTGCTAGTGACCACTTGGGGACCTACGAGCAGTACTTC.

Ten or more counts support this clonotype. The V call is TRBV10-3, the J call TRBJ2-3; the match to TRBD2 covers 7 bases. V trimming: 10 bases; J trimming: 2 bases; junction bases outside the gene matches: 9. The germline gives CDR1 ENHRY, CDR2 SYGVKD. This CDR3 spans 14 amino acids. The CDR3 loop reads CATTPSGDTDTQYF. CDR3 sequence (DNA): TGTGCCACCACGCCTAGCGGAGACACAGATACGCAGTATTTT.

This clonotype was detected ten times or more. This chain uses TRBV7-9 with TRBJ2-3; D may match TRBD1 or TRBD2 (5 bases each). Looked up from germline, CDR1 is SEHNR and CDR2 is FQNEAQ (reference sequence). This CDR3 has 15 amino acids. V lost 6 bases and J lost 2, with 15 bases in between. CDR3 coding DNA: TGTGCCAGCAGGGCAAGGGACGCGATCACAGATACGCAGTATTTT. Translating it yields CASRARDAITDTQYF.

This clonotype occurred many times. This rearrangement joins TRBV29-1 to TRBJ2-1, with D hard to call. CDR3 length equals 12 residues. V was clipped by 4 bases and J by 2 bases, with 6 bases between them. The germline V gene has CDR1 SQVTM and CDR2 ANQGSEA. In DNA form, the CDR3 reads TGCAGCGTTGGGGGTCCCTACAATGAGCAGTTCTTC. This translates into CSVGGPYNEQFF.

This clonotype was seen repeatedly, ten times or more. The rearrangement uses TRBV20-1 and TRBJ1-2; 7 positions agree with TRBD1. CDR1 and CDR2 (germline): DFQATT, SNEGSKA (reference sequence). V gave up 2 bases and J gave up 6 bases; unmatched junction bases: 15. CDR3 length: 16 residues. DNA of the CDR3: TGCAGTGCTAGATCATACCGGGACAGATCTGCCAATGGCTACACCTTC. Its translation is CSARSYRDRSANGYTF.

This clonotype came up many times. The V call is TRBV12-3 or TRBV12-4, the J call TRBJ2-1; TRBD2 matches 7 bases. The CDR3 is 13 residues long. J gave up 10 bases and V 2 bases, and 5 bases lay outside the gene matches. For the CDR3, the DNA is TGTGCCAGCAGTTTACGGGTGGGGGGGGAGCAGTTCTTC. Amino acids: CASSLRVGGEQFF.

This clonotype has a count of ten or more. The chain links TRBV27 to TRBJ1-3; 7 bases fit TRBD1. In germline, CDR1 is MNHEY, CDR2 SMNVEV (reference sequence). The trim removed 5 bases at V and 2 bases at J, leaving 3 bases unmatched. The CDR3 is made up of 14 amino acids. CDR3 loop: CASSPTGAGNTIYF. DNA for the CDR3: TGTGCCAGCAGTCCTACAGGGGCTGGAAACACCATATATTTT.

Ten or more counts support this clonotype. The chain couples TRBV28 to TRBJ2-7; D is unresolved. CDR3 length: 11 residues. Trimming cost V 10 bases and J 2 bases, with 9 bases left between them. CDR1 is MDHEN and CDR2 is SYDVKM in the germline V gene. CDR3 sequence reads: CATVGTYEQYF. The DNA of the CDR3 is TGTGCCACCGTCGGTACCTACGAGCAGTACTTC. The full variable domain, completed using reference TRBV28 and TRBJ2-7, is DVKVTQSSRYLVKRTGEKVFLECVQDMDHENMFWYRQDPGLGLRLIYFSYDVKMKEKGDIPEGYSVSREKKERFSLILESASTNQTSMYLCATVGTYEQYFGPGTRLTVT.

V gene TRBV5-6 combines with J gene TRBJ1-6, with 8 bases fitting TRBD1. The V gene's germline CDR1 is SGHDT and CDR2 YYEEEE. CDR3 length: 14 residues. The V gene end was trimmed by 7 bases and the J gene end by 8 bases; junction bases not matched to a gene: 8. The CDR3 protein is CASYLQGADSPLHF. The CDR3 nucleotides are TGTGCCAGCTATCTCCAGGGGGCGGATTCACCCCTCCACTTT.

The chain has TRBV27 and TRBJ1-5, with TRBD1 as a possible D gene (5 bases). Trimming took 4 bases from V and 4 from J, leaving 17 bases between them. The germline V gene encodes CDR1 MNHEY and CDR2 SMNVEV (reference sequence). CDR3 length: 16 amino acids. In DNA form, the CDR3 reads TGTGCCAGCAGTTCCCCCCAGCGGGGCGGGAATCAGCCCCAGCATTTT. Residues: CASSSPQRGGNQPQHF.

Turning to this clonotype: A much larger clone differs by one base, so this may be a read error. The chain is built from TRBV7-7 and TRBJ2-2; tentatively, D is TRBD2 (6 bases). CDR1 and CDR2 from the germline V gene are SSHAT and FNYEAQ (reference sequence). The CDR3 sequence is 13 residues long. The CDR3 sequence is CTSSLTYTGELFF. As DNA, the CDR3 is TGTACTAGCAGCTTAACGTACACCGGGGAGCTGTTTTTT.

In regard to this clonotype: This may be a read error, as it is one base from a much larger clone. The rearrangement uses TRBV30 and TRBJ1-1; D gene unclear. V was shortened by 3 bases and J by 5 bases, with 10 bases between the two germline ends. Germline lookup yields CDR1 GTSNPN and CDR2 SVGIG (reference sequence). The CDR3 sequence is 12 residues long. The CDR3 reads CAWRVGGTEAFF. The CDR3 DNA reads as TGTGCCTGGAGGGTCGGCGGAACTGAAGCTTTCTTT.

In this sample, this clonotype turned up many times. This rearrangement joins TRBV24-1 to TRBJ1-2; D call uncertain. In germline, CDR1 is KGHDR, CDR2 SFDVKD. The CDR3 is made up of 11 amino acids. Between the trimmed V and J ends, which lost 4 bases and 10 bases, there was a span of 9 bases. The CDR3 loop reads CATSDSLDYTF. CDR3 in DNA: TGTGCCACCAGTGACTCGCTGGACTACACCTTC.

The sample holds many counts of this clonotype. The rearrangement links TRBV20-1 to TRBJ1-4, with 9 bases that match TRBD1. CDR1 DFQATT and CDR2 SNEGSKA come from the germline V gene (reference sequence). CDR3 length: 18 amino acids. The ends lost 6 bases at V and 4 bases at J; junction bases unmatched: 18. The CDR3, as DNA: TGCAGTGCCCTAGGGACAGGGTCCCTCTATAGCATTAATGAAAAACTGTTTTTT. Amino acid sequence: CSALGTGSLYSINEKLFF.